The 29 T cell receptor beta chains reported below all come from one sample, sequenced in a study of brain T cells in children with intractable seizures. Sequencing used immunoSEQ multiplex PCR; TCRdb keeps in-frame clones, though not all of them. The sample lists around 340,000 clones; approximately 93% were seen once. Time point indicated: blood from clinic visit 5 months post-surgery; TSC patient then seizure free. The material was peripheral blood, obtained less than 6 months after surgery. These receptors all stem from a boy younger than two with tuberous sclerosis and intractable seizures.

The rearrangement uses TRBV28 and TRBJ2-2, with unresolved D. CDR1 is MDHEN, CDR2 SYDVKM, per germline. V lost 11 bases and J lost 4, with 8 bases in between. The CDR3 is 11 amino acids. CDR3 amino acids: CARTSTGELFF. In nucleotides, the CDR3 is TGTGCCCGAACGAGCACCGGGGAGCTGTTTTTT.

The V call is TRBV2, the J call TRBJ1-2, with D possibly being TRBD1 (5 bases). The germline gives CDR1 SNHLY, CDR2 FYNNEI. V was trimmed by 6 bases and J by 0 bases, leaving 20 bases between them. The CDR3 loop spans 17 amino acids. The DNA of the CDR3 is TGTGCCAGCAGGGAACCCCCGGGACGGAAAGCTAACTATGGCTACACCTTC. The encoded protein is CASREPPGRKANYGYTF. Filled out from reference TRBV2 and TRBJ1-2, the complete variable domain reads EPEVTQTPSHQVTQMGQEVILRCVPISNHLYFYWYRQILGQKVEFLVSFYNNEISEKSEIFDDQFSVERPDGSNFTLKIRSTKLEDSAMYFCASREPPGRKANYGYTFGSGTRLTVV.

As DNA, the CDR3 is TGTGCCAGCAGCTTAGGTACAGGGGGCGTGGACGGGGAGCTGTTTTTT. Translation: CASSLGTGGVDGELFF. The chain has TRBV7-9 and TRBJ2-2; 9 nucleotides agree with TRBD1. Germline CDR1 SEHNR, CDR2 FQNEAQ (reference sequence). The J segment lost 7 bases and the V segment lost 1 base, leaving 7 bases of the junction unmatched. The CDR3 length is 16 residues. Full variable domain (rest looked up from reference TRBV7-9 and TRBJ2-2): DTGVSQNPRHKITKRGQNVTFRCDPISEHNRLYWYRQTLGQGPEFLTYFQNEAQLEKSRLLSDRFSAERPKGSFSTLEIQRTEQGDSAMYLCASSLGTGGVDGELFFGEGSRLTVL.

CDR3 region: CATRRPWNEQFF. CDR3 nucleotides: TGTGCCACCAGGCGGCCCTGGAATGAGCAGTTCTTC. This rearrangement joins TRBV10-3 to TRBJ2-1; D is uncertain. V lost 10 bases and J 7 bases, leaving 14 bases between the germline ends. Germline V gives CDR1 ENHRY, CDR2 SYGVKD. This CDR3 is 12 amino acids long.

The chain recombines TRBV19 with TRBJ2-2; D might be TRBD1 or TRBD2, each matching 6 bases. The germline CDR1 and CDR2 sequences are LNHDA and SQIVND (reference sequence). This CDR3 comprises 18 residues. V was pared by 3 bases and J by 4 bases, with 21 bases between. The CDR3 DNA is TGTGCCAGTAGTATTGGGTTCGGGGGCCGCGATTTCACCGGGGAGCTGTTTTTT. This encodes CASSIGFGGRDFTGELFF.

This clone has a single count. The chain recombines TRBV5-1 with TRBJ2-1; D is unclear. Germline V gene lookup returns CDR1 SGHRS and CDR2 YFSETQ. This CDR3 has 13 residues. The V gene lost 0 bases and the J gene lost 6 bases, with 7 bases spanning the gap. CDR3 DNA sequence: TGCGCCAGCAGCTTGGCGGCTGGCAATGAGCAGTTCTTC. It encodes CASSLAAGNEQFF.

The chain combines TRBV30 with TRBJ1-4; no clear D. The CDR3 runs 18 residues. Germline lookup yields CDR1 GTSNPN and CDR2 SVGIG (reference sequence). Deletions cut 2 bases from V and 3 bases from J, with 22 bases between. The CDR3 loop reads CAWSPIKHPGISNEKLFF. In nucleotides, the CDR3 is TGTGCCTGGAGTCCTATCAAACACCCCGGGATCTCTAATGAAAAACTGTTTTTT. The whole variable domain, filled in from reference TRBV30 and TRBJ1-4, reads SQTIHQWPATLVQPVGSPLSLECTVEGTSNPNLYWYRQAAGRGLQLLFYSVGIGQISSEVPQNLSASRPQDRQFILSSKKLLLSDSGFYLCAWSPIKHPGISNEKLFFGSGTQLSVL.

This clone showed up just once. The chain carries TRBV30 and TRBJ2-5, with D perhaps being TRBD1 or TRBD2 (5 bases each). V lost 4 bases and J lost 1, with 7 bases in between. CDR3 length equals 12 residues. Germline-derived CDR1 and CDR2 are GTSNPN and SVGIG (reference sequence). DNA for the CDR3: TGTGCCTGGACGAGGGGCCAAGAGACCCAGTACTTC. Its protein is CAWTRGQETQYF.

The CDR3 loop is CASSKGRRTGTYEQYF. As DNA, the CDR3 is TGTGCCAGTAGCAAAGGCCGACGGACGGGTACCTACGAGCAGTACTTC. V gene TRBV19 combines with J gene TRBJ2-7; D unclear. The CDR3 has 16 amino acids. V lost 6 bases and J lost 2, with 20 bases in between. In germline, CDR1 is LNHDA, CDR2 SQIVND (reference sequence).

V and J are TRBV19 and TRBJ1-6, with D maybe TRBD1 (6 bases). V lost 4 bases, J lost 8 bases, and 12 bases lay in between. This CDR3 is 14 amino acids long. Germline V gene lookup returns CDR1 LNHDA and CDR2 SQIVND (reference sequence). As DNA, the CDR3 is TGTGCCAGTAGTACCACAGGGCCCTATTCACCCCTCCACTTT. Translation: CASSTTGPYSPLHF.

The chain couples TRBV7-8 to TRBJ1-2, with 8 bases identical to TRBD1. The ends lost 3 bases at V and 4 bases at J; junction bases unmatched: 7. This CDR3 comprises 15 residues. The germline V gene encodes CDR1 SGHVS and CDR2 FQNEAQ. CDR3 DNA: TGTGCCAGCAGCTTCGGACAGGGTGGGGGCTATGGCTACACCTTC. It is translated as CASSFGQGGGYGYTF.

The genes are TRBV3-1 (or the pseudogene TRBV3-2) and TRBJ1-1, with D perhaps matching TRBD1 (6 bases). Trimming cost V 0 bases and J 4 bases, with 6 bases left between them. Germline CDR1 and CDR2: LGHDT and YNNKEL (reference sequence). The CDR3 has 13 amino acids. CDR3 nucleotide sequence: TGTGCCAGCAGCCAAGAGGGGGCCACTGAAGCTTTCTTT. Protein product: CASSQEGATEAFF.

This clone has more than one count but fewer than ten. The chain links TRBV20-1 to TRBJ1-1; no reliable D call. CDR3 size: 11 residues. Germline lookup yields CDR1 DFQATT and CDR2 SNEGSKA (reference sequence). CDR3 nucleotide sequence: TGCAGCCCCGACGCGGGGTTAAGAGCTTTCTTT. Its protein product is CSPDAGLRAFF.

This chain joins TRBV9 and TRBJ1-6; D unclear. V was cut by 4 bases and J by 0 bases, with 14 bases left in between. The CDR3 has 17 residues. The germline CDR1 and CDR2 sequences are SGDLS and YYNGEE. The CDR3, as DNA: TGTGCCAGCAGCACAGACTCCAGAAGCTCCTATAATTCACCCCTCCACTTT. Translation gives CASSTDSRSSYNSPLHF.

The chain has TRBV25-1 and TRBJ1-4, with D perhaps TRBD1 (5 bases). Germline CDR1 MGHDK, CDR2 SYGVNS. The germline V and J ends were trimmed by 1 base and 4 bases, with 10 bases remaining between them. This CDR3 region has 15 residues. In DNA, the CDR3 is TGTGCCAGCAGTGAATCGGGGGGAGTTAATGAAAAACTGTTTTTT. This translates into CASSESGGVNEKLFF.

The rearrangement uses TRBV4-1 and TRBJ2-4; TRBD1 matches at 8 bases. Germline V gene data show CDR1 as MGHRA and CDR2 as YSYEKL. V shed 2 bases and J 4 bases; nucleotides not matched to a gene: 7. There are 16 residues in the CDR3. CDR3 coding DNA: TGCGCCAGCAGCCAACCCCGACAGGGGCGAAAAAACATTCAGTACTTC. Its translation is CASSQPRQGRKNIQYF.

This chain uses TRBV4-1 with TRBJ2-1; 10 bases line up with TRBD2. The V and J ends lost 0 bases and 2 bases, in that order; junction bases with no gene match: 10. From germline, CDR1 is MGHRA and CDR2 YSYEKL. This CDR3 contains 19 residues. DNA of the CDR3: TGCGCCAGCAGCCAAGAGTCCAGCGGGAGGGCCGGCACCTACAATGAGCAGTTCTTC. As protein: CASSQESSGRAGTYNEQFF.

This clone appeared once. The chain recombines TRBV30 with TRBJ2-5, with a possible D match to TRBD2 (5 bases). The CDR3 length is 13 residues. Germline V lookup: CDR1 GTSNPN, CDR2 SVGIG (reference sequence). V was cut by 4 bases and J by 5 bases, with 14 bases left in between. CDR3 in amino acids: CAWNEGEEETQYF. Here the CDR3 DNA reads TGTGCCTGGAACGAGGGAGAGGAGGAGACCCAGTACTTC.

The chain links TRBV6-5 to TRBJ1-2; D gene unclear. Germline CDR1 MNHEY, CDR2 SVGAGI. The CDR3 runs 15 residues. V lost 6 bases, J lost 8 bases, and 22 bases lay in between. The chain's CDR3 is CASRPRRDFSSGYTF. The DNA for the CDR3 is TGTGCCAGCAGGCCACGGCGGGATTTTTCGTCCGGCTACACCTTC.

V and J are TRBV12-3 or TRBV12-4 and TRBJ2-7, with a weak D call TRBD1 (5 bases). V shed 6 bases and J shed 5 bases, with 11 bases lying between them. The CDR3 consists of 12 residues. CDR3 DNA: TGTGCCAGCAGCTACATACAGGACGAGCAGTACTTC. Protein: CASSYIQDEQYF.

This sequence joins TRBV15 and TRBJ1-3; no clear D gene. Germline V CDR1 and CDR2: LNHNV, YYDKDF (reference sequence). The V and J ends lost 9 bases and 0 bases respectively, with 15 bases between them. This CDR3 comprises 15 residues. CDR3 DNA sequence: TGTGCCACGTCTACGAGCAGATCCTCTGGAAACACCATATATTTT. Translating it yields CATSTSRSSGNTIYF.

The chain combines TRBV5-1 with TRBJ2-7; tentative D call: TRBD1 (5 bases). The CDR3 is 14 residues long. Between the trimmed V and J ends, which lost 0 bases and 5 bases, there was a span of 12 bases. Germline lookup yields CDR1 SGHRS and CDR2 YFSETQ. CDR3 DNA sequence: TGCGCCAGCAGCTTGGTGACAGAAACTGACGAGCAGTACTTC. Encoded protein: CASSLVTETDEQYF.

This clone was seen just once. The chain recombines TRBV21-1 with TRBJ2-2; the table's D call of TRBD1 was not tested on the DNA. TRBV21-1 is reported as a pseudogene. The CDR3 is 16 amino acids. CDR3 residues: CASSETGSGKAGELFF. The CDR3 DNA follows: TGTGCCAGCTCCGAGACAGGGAGTGGGAAGGCCGGGGAGCTGTTTTTT.

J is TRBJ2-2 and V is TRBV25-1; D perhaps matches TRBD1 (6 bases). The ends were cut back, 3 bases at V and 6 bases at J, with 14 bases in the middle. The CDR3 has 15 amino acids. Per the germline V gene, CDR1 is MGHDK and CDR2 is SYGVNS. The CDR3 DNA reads TGTGCCAGCAGTGACGGGACACTTTGGGCCGGGGAGCTGTTTTTT. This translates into CASSDGTLWAGELFF.

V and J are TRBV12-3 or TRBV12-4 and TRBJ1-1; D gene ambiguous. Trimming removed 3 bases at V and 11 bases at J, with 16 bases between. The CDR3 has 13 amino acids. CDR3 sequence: CASSFLTGTLAFF. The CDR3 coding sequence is TGTGCCAGCAGTTTTTTGACGGGCACGTTGGCTTTCTTT.

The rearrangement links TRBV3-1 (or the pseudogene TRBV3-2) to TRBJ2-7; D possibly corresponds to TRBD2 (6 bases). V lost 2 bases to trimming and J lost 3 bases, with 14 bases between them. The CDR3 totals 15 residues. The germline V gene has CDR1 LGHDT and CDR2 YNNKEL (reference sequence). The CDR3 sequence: CASSQYPGSDYEQYF. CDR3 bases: TGTGCCAGCAGCCAATATCCCGGGAGTGACTACGAGCAGTACTTC.

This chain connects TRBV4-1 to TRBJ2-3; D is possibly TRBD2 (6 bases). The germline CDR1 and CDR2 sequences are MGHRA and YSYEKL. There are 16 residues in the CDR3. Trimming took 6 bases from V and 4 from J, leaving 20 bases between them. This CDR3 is CASRYRTGGSADTQYF. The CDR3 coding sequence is TGCGCCAGCAGATATAGAACCGGGGGAAGCGCAGATACGCAGTATTTT.

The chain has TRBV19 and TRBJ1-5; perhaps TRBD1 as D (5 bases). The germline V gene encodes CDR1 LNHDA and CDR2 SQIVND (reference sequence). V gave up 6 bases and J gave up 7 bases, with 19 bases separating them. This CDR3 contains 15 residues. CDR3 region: CASSIAEGSRQPQHF. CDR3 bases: TGTGCCAGTAGCATTGCGGAGGGGTCCCGACAGCCCCAGCATTTT. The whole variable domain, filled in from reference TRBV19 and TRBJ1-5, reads DGGITQSPKYLFRKEGQNVTLSCEQNLNHDAMYWYRQDPGQGLRLIYYSQIVNDFQKGDIAEGYSVSREKKESFPLTVTSAQKNPTAFYLCASSIAEGSRQPQHFGDGTRLSIL.

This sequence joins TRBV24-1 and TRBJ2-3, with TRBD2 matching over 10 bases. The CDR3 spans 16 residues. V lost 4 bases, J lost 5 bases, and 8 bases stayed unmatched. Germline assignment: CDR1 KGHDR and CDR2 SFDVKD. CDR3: CATSDPSSGGRDTQYF. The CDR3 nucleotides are TGTGCCACCAGTGACCCGTCTAGCGGGGGACGAGATACGCAGTATTTT.